The subject of this entry is one TCR beta chain. This clonotype was counted ten times or more. There is no known antigen for this receptor. Per-base qualities were not stored, and no clone one base away is much larger. This entry comes from a study of T cells in Graves' hyperthyroidism and ophthalmopathy (dated by TCRdb to between 2017 and 2020). Describing the broader study: Peripheral blood samples were taken at initial diagnosis, before any treatment was given. To identify distinguishing TCR V-J signatures, a discovery cohort of around 98 patients was used, comprising approximately 40 with Graves' ophthalmopathy and some 60 with stable Graves' hyperthyroidism. Prospective prediction of ophthalmopathy was tested in an independent validation cohort consisting of some 18 hyperthyroidism patients and some 17 patients who later progressed to ophthalmopathy. The 85 to 100 discovery patients were randomly split 7:3 into training and test sets. The study also compared thyroid tissue and blood T-cell repertoires from several Graves' hyperthyroidism patients. Following sampling, methimazole starting at 30 mg daily was given to hyperthyroidism patients, and high-dose intravenous methylprednisolone was given to ophthalmopathy patients. The paper describes TCR Vbeta CDR3 sequencing of some 130 peripheral blood samples, made up of 40 to 45 ophthalmopathy patients, around 78 hyperthyroidism patients and about 17 progressor patients.

General conclusions and limits of the study: Ophthalmopathy was separated from stable hyperthyroidism by a 13 V-J signature model, with 85% to 90% sensitivity and approximately 81% specificity obtained in cross-validation and 80%/75% obtained in testing. Most expanded thyroid clonotypes (frequency above 0.001) were also detected in blood, suggesting blood repertoires may reflect thyroid immune responses. No statistical method was used to set the sample size in advance, and investigators knew the group allocation. In validation, the model predicted progression to ophthalmopathy a median of roughly 6.1 months before onset, with over 55% sensitivity and about 72% specificity.

The germline V end is reduced by 3 bases and the J end by 6 bases; junction bases left unmatched: 10. The CDR3 runs 16 residues from the cysteine to the phenylalanine. Here the CDR3 DNA is all that survives: 48 bases in frame from base 1. Based on the germline V gene (reference sequence), the CDR1 and CDR2 sequences are SGHKS and YYEKEE. Stable Graves' hyperthyroidism was defined as the absence of progression to ophthalmopathy over 18 months of follow-up. Hyperthyroidism patients were aged 18 to 65 years and newly diagnosed, with disease duration of less than 2 months. Any patient with an uncontrolled infection, another autoimmune disease, pregnancy or lactation was excluded. Diagnoses were based on clinical symptoms, serum thyroxine and TRAb, thyroid ultrasound and orbital computed tomography. PBMCs were isolated from about 10 ml of fresh peripheral blood by Ficoll-Paque density gradient centrifugation. Total RNA was extracted using Trizol reagent, and RNA quality was assessed on an Agilent 2100 Bioanalyzer.

The TCR beta CDR3 regions were amplified from RNA transcripts. For the first round of RT-PCR on the TCR CDR3, the HTBI primer set was used together with the Qiagen OneStep RT-PCR kit. A second multiplex PCR round built the libraries, followed by size selection and purification. The libraries were sequenced on an Illumina HiSeq2000 using paired-end 100 bp reads. On the authors' methods: Raw data were processed with SOAPnuke, discarding reads with adapters, uncalled bases, mean Phred below 15, or no exact constant-primer or identifier match. COPE v1.2.5 was used to merge the high-quality paired reads, and each unique nucleotide sequence was defined as a clonotype. MiTCR v1.1 was used to align clonotypes to the IMGT TRBV, TRBD and TRBJ reference segments. The analysis was restricted to V-J combinations with a frequency above 0.0001, which together covered about 99% of the repertoires. The TCS score was defined as F50 (clonal expansion) divided by E x V (chaos), with BLOSUM62-based TCRdist calculated between CDR3 peptides within each V-J. Welch's t-statistics and random forest reduced 514 V-J features to 10 to 15, which were used in a naive Bayes classifier (R e1071). TCRdb reprocessing: public reads trimmed at Q25 with fastp, clones called with MiXCR, in-frame beta chains kept. When rows share a CDR3 protein, they turn into one entry using the most common DNA and genes. TCRdb, rather than the study authors, made the V and J calls. The table for this sample lists 350,000 to 450,000 distinct CDR3 sequences; approximately 13% of them were counted only once. 9.5% to 12% of the sample is held by the ten biggest clonotypes.

The chain couples TRBV5-5 to TRBJ2-1, with 9 middle bases fitting TRBD2. The sequence derives from an older woman with Graves' hyperthyroidism. The sequencing sample was made of blood. The CDR3 sequence is CASSSAGLAGLNEQFF. At the DNA level, the sequence is TGTGCCAGCAGCTCGGCCGGGCTAGCGGGACTCAATGAGCAGTTCTTC.